The rows below give T cell receptor beta chains drawn from one sample of a study of blood T cell repertoires in COVID-19. This table comes from immunoSEQ multiplex PCR, and its TCRdb copy is limited to in-frame clones, with some not included. This table holds about 190,000 clones, roughly nine tenths found once. Sequencing used peripheral blood. The source is a man in his thirties or forties with acute or convalescent COVID-19. CDR3s include the opening cysteine and the closing phenylalanine or tryptophan. D genes are given only for firm matches.

d_call j_call v_call cdr3_aa
NA TRBJ2-1 TRBV30 CAWRAGPSSYNEQFF
TRBD1 TRBJ1-2 TRBV19 CASRTGTNYGYTF
NA TRBJ2-5 TRBV5-1 CASSFGSSGQTLETQYF
NA TRBJ1-2 TRBV5-4 CASSLSTGPGYTF
TRBD1 TRBJ1-3 TRBV6-5 CASRDLTGIGNTIYF
TRBD1 TRBJ2-7 TRBV25-1 CASSHGQGAYEQYF
NA TRBJ1-1 TRBV6-5 CASSLWSEGTEAFF
NA TRBJ1-2 TRBV21-1 CASSSYVVGTVANYGYTF
NA TRBJ1-3 TRBV7-3 CASSRMGSGNTIYF
TRBD2 TRBJ2-7 TRBV5-1 CASGTGTSVYEQYF
NA TRBJ1-2 TRBV19 CASSIGGRGSAYGYTF
NA TRBJ2-2 TRBV6-5 CASSYRTGTGELFF
TRBD1 TRBJ2-7 TRBV10-1 CASSESRLRDRAYEQYF
TRBD1 TRBJ2-6 TRBV9 CASSVSGGSSGANVLTF
TRBD2 TRBJ2-3 TRBV7-2 CASSRHSGSGTDTQYF
NA TRBJ2-7 TRBV6-5 CASESAYEQYF
TRBD2 TRBJ2-3 TRBV27 CASSPTSGRSGDTQYF
NA TRBJ2-1 TRBV7-3 CASSSTTVRSPNNEQFF
TRBD2 TRBJ2-7 TRBV18 CASSPQFGRGRRAEQYF
NA TRBJ1-2 TRBV5-1 CASSIDRSNYGYTF